These 13 T cell receptor beta chains were all obtained from the same sample, sequenced in a study of shared clonotypes between healthy human individuals. The assay was immunoSEQ multiplex PCR, and TCRdb's table has in-frame clones only and misses some. The sample yields roughly 570,000 clones, roughly 98% seen once. CD8 cells classed as naive were CD45RO-negative and positively selected for CCR7, excluding terminally differentiated effector memory CD45RA+ cells. The sample was naive CD8+ T cells sorted from blood. The receptors here all came from a man between 25 and 39 years old in good health.

This chain joins TRBV9 and TRBJ2-1, with D maybe TRBD1 (8 bases). V was shortened by 3 bases and J by 6 bases, with 28 bases between the two germline ends. The CDR3 length is 19 residues. The germline V gene has CDR1 SGDLS and CDR2 YYNGEE. CDR3 bases: TGTGCCAGCAGCGACCCACTTTGGGGGGGACAGGAGGGATTCAATGAGCAGTTCTTC. Encoded protein: CASSDPLWGGQEGFNEQFF.

This clone was found once. This rearrangement joins TRBV6-1 to TRBJ2-3, with 13 nucleotides matching TRBD2. The J segment lost 3 bases and the V segment lost 2 bases, leaving 8 bases of the junction unmatched. Germline-derived CDR1 and CDR2 are MNHNS and SASEGT. The CDR3 has 18 residues. CDR3 in amino acids: CASSEHILAGGRTDTQYF. DNA for the CDR3: TGTGCCAGCAGTGAACATATACTAGCGGGAGGGAGGACAGATACGCAGTATTTT.

The CDR3 protein is CASLGVMNTEAFF. The CDR3 DNA is TGTGCCAGCCTAGGAGTCATGAACACTGAAGCTTTCTTT. The chain uses TRBV13 and TRBJ1-1, with D unclear. Germline CDR1 reads PRHDT; CDR2 reads FYEKMQ (reference sequence). The V gene lost 8 bases and the J gene lost 0 bases, with 10 bases spanning the gap. The CDR3 spans 13 residues. The full variable domain, with the rest looked up from reference TRBV13 and TRBJ1-1, is AAGVIQSPRHLIKEKRETATLKCYPIPRHDTVYWYQQGPGQDPQFLISFYEKMQSDKGSIPDRFSAQQFSDYHSELNMSSLELGDSALYFCASLGVMNTEAFFGQGTRLTVV.

For the CDR3, the DNA is TGTGCCAGCAGCCCAGGGGGCCTGAACACTGAAGCTTTCTTT. Its translation is CASSPGGLNTEAFF. The rearrangement links TRBV7-9 to TRBJ1-1; 8 bases align to TRBD1. Germline values: CDR1 SEHNR, CDR2 FQNEAQ (reference sequence). The CDR3 is made up of 14 amino acids. V shed 5 bases, J shed 0 bases, and the junction held 2 bases outside the gene matches. The variable domain in full, with the rest retrieved from reference TRBV7-9 and TRBJ1-1, is DTGVSQNPRHKITKRGQNVTFRCDPISEHNRLYWYRQTLGQGPEFLTYFQNEAQLEKSRLLSDRFSAERPKGSFSTLEIQRTEQGDSAMYLCASSPGGLNTEAFFGQGTRLTVV.

This chain joins TRBV19 and TRBJ2-1; perhaps TRBD2 as D (6 bases). Germline V CDR1 and CDR2: LNHDA, SQIVND (reference sequence). V was trimmed by 5 bases and J by 7 bases, leaving 12 bases between them. This CDR3 has 13 amino acids. DNA for the CDR3: TGTGCCAGTAGTCCCGGGACTGGGAATGAGCAGTTCTTC. Its protein is CASSPGTGNEQFF.

This clone came up once. The CDR3 loop is CASSYGGSNQPQHF. CDR3 DNA: TGTGCCAGCAGCTACGGTGGTAGCAATCAGCCCCAGCATTTT. The V call is TRBV5-5, the J call TRBJ1-5, with no clear D. Per the germline V gene, CDR1 is SGHKS and CDR2 is YYEKEE (reference sequence). This CDR3 is 14 amino acids long. Trimming pared 3 bases from V and 0 bases from J, leaving 7 bases between.

The chain combines TRBV29-1 with TRBJ1-2, with D unresolved. The CDR3 totals 11 residues. Germline V lookup: CDR1 SQVTM, CDR2 ANQGSEA. Trimming took off 4 bases at V and 6 bases at J, with 9 bases between the two ends. Written as DNA, the CDR3 is TGCAGCGTTGGGAGGGCAGATGGCTACACCTTC. Protein: CSVGRADGYTF.

This chain uses TRBV6-4 with TRBJ2-4; no reliable D call. The V end lost 0 bases, the J end lost 0 bases, and 3 bases lay between the germline ends. The CDR3 contains 14 residues. Germline-derived CDR1 and CDR2 are MRHNA and SNTAGT. CDR3 sequence reads: CASSDSVAKNIQYF. The CDR3 DNA reads TGTGCCAGCAGTGACTCAGTAGCCAAAAACATTCAGTACTTC.

CDR3 nucleotides: TGTGCCAGCAGCTTGGCCCAGGGGCCGACGGGCGAGCAGTACTTC. This translates into CASSLAQGPTGEQYF. The chain links TRBV5-4 to TRBJ2-7; weak D call: TRBD1 (6 bases). V lost 0 bases, J lost 6 bases, and 16 bases lay in between. The CDR3 length is 15 residues. Looked up from germline, CDR1 is SGHNT and CDR2 is YYREEE (reference sequence).

V is TRBV7-9 and J is TRBJ2-3; TRBD1 matches 12 bases. V lost 3 bases, J lost 4 bases, and 5 bases stayed unmatched. Germline loops: CDR1 SEHNR, CDR2 FQNEAQ (reference sequence). The CDR3 sequence is 16 residues long. CDR3 loop: CASSLGDRGRPDTQYF. The DNA of the CDR3 is TGTGCCAGCAGCTTGGGGGACAGGGGGCGCCCAGATACGCAGTATTTT.

The CDR3 region is CASSGRTPWEETQYF. In DNA form, the CDR3 reads TGTGCCAGCAGCGGAAGGACCCCCTGGGAGGAGACCCAGTACTTC. J is TRBJ2-5 and V is TRBV9; weak D call: TRBD2 (5 bases). V shed 3 bases and J shed 5 bases, with 17 bases lying between them. The CDR3 sequence is 15 residues long. Germline-derived CDR1 and CDR2 are SGDLS and YYNGEE.

The V call is TRBV10-3, the J call TRBJ2-1, with 9 bases matching TRBD2. The CDR3 has 15 residues. The germline V gene encodes CDR1 ENHRY and CDR2 SYGVKD. V was clipped by 4 bases and J by 5 bases; unmatched bases: 6. CDR3 sequence reads: CAISGTSDIDNEQFF. As DNA, the CDR3 is TGTGCCATCAGTGGGACTAGCGACATCGACAATGAGCAGTTCTTC.

To note about this clone: This same CDR3 is encoded by further DNA sequences in the sample. This chain joins TRBV5-4 and TRBJ2-1; TRBD2 might be the D (5 bases). Per germline, CDR1 SGHNT and CDR2 YYREEE (reference sequence). This CDR3 region has 12 residues. The V and J ends lost 1 base and 6 bases respectively, with 5 bases between them. CDR3: CASSLSGNEQFF. CDR3 in DNA: TGTGCCAGCAGCTTGAGCGGCAATGAGCAGTTCTTC.